Following are 20 T cell receptor beta chains from one sample sequenced in a study of cytomegalovirus exposure and HLA in healthy donors. The PCR had 60 Vbeta and 13 Jbeta primers. Data came from immunoSEQ multiplex PCR; TCRdb stores just in-frame clones and leaves some out. The sample yields fewer than 150,000 clones, around 77% seen once. Sequencing was done on a sample of PBMCs. All receptors come from a woman between 45 and 60 years old in good health and CMV-seronegative.

V and J are TRBV4-3 and TRBJ1-2, with D maybe TRBD1 (5 bases). There are 15 residues in the CDR3. Trimming took 0 bases from V and 4 from J, leaving 12 bases between them. CDR1 is LGHNA, CDR2 YSLEER, per germline. CDR3 amino acids: CASSQDFRGGYGYTF. CDR3 nucleotide sequence: TGCGCCAGCAGCCAAGATTTTAGGGGAGGCTATGGCTACACCTTC.

The genes are TRBV19 and TRBJ1-5; 12 bases agree with TRBD1. This CDR3 contains 18 residues. After removal of 6 bases from V and 0 bases from J, the junction contained 9 bases not matched to a gene. Germline V gene sequence: CDR1 LNHDA, CDR2 SQIVND (reference sequence). This CDR3 is CASSGDRGRGYSNQPQHF. The CDR3 coding sequence is TGTGCCAGTAGCGGGGACAGGGGGCGAGGTTATAGCAATCAGCCCCAGCATTTT.

This clone was observed a few times. The rearrangement uses TRBV6-1 and TRBJ2-1, with TRBD2 identical over 9 bases. This CDR3 region has 16 residues. The V segment lost 2 bases and the J segment 7 bases; nucleotides outside the gene matches: 9. The germline gives CDR1 MNHNS, CDR2 SASEGT. The CDR3 DNA reads TGTGCCAGCAGTGAATTCTCGCGGGGGGGCCTAAATGAGCAGTTCTTC. Amino acids: CASSEFSRGGLNEQFF.

This clone was found once. The chain carries TRBV7-9 and TRBJ2-1; D is undetermined. Germline V gives CDR1 SEHNR, CDR2 FQNEAQ (reference sequence). Trimming left V 5 bases short and J 8 bases short, with 7 bases between. This CDR3 is built from 11 residues. CDR3 bases: TGTGCCAGCAGCCCAACAGATGAGCAGTTCTTC. Residues: CASSPTDEQFF.

Only one count was recorded for this clone. The V and J genes are TRBV10-2 and TRBJ2-2; no clear D gene. Per the germline V gene, CDR1 is WSHSY and CDR2 is SAAADI. V lost 7 bases to trimming and J lost 1 base, with 7 bases between them. CDR3 length: 13 residues. This chain's CDR3 is CASIIGNTGELFF. The CDR3, as DNA: TGCGCCAGCATTATCGGGAACACCGGGGAGCTGTTTTTT.

The DNA for the CDR3 is TGTGCCAGCAGCTTGGGATTACCAGAAGGCTACACCTTC. It specifies CASSLGLPEGYTF. V is TRBV5-6 and J is TRBJ1-2, with D uncertain. The CDR3 length is 13 residues. Trimming cost V 0 bases and J 8 bases, with 11 bases left between them. Germline loops: CDR1 SGHDT, CDR2 YYEEEE.

The rearrangement joins TRBV27 to TRBJ1-5, with a weak D call TRBD1 (5 bases). This CDR3 region has 15 residues. CDR1 is MNHEY and CDR2 is SMNVEV in the germline V gene (reference sequence). V lost 8 bases and J 2 bases, leaving 16 bases between the germline ends. The CDR3 region is CASGGGTSGNQPQHF. The CDR3 region has the DNA TGTGCCAGCGGGGGGGGGACCAGTGGCAATCAGCCCCAGCATTTT.

The count of this clone is one. This chain uses TRBV19 with TRBJ1-1; 9 nucleotides align to TRBD1. CDR1 and CDR2 from the germline V gene are LNHDA and SQIVND (reference sequence). The CDR3 covers 14 residues. V lost 3 bases, J lost 5 bases, and 4 bases stayed unmatched. Here the CDR3 reads CASSMDRGGTEAFF. CDR3 bases: TGTGCCAGTAGTATGGACAGGGGTGGTACTGAAGCTTTCTTT.

This sequence joins TRBV9 and TRBJ2-2; 7 positions match TRBD1. The CDR3 length is 17 residues. V lost 0 bases, J lost 5 bases, and 10 bases stayed unmatched. The germline V gene has CDR1 SGDLS and CDR2 YYNGEE. The CDR3 protein is CASSVGGTDVRTGELFF. The CDR3 DNA follows: TGTGCCAGCAGCGTAGGGGGGACAGATGTTCGAACCGGGGAGCTGTTTTTT.

Worth noting for this clone: Other DNA sequences in this sample translate to the same CDR3. The chain has TRBV13 and TRBJ2-6; perhaps TRBD2 as D (6 bases). Deletions cut 2 bases from V and 2 bases from J, with 7 bases between. The CDR3 is 15 amino acids. In germline, CDR1 is PRHDT, CDR2 FYEKMQ (reference sequence). The CDR3 spells CASSLRGTGANVLTF. CDR3 coding DNA: TGTGCCAGCAGCTTACGGGGGACTGGGGCCAACGTCCTGACTTTC.

The chain links TRBV5-8 to TRBJ1-4; possibly TRBD1 for D (6 bases). Between the trimmed V and J ends, which lost 0 bases and 4 bases, there was a span of 10 bases. The CDR3 has 15 amino acids. The V gene's germline CDR1 is SGHTS and CDR2 YDEGEE. CDR3 protein: CASSLGAGVNEKLFF. The CDR3 DNA follows: TGTGCCAGCAGCTTGGGAGCAGGGGTTAATGAAAAACTGTTTTTT.

This clone was picked up one time. The chain couples TRBV9 to TRBJ2-7; D might be TRBD1 (5 bases). Germline CDR1 SGDLS, CDR2 YYNGEE. The CDR3 length is 15 residues. Deletions cut 0 bases from V and 2 bases from J, with 12 bases between. This CDR3 is CASSVGVTATYEQYF. CDR3 DNA: TGTGCCAGCAGCGTAGGTGTGACAGCAACCTACGAGCAGTACTTC.

V and J are TRBV7-2 and TRBJ2-2; D call uncertain. Germline-derived CDR1 and CDR2 are SGHTA and FQGNSA. The V end lost 5 bases, the J end lost 7 bases, and 20 bases lay between the germline ends. The CDR3 is 16 amino acids. CDR3 residues: CASSPRVRLSHGELFF. The CDR3 DNA reads TGTGCCAGCAGCCCACGGGTTAGGCTTTCCCACGGGGAGCTGTTTTTT. Using reference TRBV7-2 and TRBJ2-2 for the parts outside the CDR3, the full variable domain is GAGVSQSPSNKVTEKGKDVELRCDPISGHTALYWYRQSLGQGLEFLIYFQGNSAPDKSGLPSDRFSAERTGGSVSTLTIQRTQQEDSAVYLCASSPRVRLSHGELFFGEGSRLTVL.

This rearrangement joins TRBV18 to TRBJ1-2; 8 bases line up with TRBD1. The V gene end was trimmed by 2 bases and the J gene end by 0 bases; junction bases not matched to a gene: 14. Germline V lookup: CDR1 KGHSH, CDR2 LQKENI. The CDR3 extends over 19 amino acids. CDR3 bases: TGTGCCAGCTCACCAGATGGGGACAGGCTTATCTTAGCTAACTATGGCTACACCTTC. Translated: CASSPDGDRLILANYGYTF.

The chain joins TRBV6-5 to TRBJ2-5, with 10 positions matching TRBD1. Trimming removed 2 bases from V and 3 bases from J; junction bases left unmatched: 6. The CDR3 consists of 16 residues. Germline V gives CDR1 MNHEY, CDR2 SVGAGI. Here the CDR3 reads CASSYSPGQGKETQYF. Here the CDR3 DNA reads TGTGCCAGCAGTTACAGCCCGGGACAGGGGAAAGAGACCCAGTACTTC.

The J gene is TRBJ2-7, the V gene TRBV5-1; 7 bases fit TRBD2. The CDR3 extends over 16 amino acids. V dropped 4 bases and J dropped 2; count of bases not matched to a gene: 12. Germline-derived CDR1 and CDR2 are SGHRS and YFSETQ. The CDR3 nucleotides read TGCGCCAGCAGCCCCCTGGGGGGGGAAGGTCCCTACGAGCAGTACTTC. Its translation: CASSPLGGEGPYEQYF.

At least ten counts were recorded for this clone. V and J are TRBV25-1 and TRBJ1-2, with a weak D call TRBD1 (5 bases). Germline CDR1 and CDR2: MGHDK and SYGVNS. CDR3 length: 16 amino acids. V was pared by 1 base and J by 0 bases, with 12 bases between. The CDR3: CASSESLQGSNYGYTF. The CDR3 DNA reads TGTGCCAGCAGTGAATCCCTCCAGGGTTCTAACTATGGCTACACCTTC.

Notes on this clone: Other DNA sequences in the sample encode the same CDR3. CDR3 DNA sequence: TGTGCCAGCTCACCCGACAGGAATCAGCCCCAGCATTTT. Translated: CASSPDRNQPQHF. This sequence joins TRBV18 and TRBJ1-5; perhaps TRBD1 as D (6 bases). Germline V CDR1 and CDR2: KGHSH, LQKENI. V was cut by 3 bases and J by 4 bases, with 7 bases left in between. The CDR3 has 13 residues.

This clone was counted a few times. This rearrangement joins TRBV6-1 to TRBJ1-4; 8 bases agree with TRBD1. Per the germline V gene, CDR1 is MNHNS and CDR2 is SASEGT. The V and J ends lost 2 bases and 5 bases, in that order; junction bases with no gene match: 7. This CDR3 contains 16 residues. The chain's CDR3 is CASSEQGAIPNEKLFF. In nucleotides, the CDR3 is TGTGCCAGCAGTGAACAGGGGGCCATTCCCAATGAAAAACTGTTTTTT.

The rearrangement links TRBV18 to TRBJ1-2; no reliable D call. The CDR3 has 14 amino acids. The V end lost 1 base, the J end lost 7 bases, and 13 bases lay between the germline ends. The germline V gene has CDR1 KGHSH and CDR2 LQKENI. CDR3 loop: CASSPLEGQRGYTF. The CDR3 DNA is TGTGCCAGCTCACCACTGGAGGGCCAACGTGGCTACACCTTC.